These T cell receptor beta chains were read from a single sample in a study of cytomegalovirus exposure and HLA in healthy donors. Profiling relied on immunoSEQ multiplex PCR, and the TCRdb table lists in-frame clones only, not all of them. The sample holds some 130,000 clones, 75% to 80% seen once. The sequenced sample was PBMCs. The receptor set was obtained from a young man in good health and CMV-seronegative. Both conserved end residues are part of each CDR3.

v_call cdr3_aa
TRBV10-3 CAISESITENTEAFF
TRBV30 CAWSTSGNYNEQFF
TRBV7-2 CASSRTVYEQYF
TRBV2 CASRHRDRSSYEQYF
TRBV27 CASSKGTGGNEQFF
TRBV2 CASKTDGGTEAFF
TRBV4-2 CASSQEVGGTDTQYF
TRBV6-6 CASIGEGQGSYEQYF
TRBV4-1 CASSQVAGGYNEQFF
TRBV6-1 CASRTGQGDYGYTF
TRBV6-5 CASSYSSGQGGNTIYF
TRBV27 CASSPRGIGELFF
TRBV4-1 CASSQEWSGVQETQYF
TRBV6-1 CASSTGTSGRYAQYF
TRBV12-5 CASGLSPGQGEGTEAFF
TRBV2 CASSYTDTQYF
TRBV19 CASSGRLAGGSYEQYF
TRBV14 CASSQESDYGYTF
TRBV18 CASSPTSGGSYEQYF
TRBV10-3 CAISRPDRLDEQFF
TRBV19 CASSDSTGLYGYTF
TRBV27 CASSLSFRAGNTIYF
TRBV25-1 CASSEMAGGAGELFF
TRBV5-1 CASSLEEGTVNEQFF
TRBV29-1 CSVHRGRGYEQYF
TRBV28 CASSLGLPVVQYF
TRBV19 CASSTPGHRIGELFF
TRBV7-8 CASISFGGLGTDTQYF
TRBV4-1 CASSQSPEAGVDTQYF
TRBV27 CASRGHLSRETQYF
TRBV7-6 CASSLAGLASHNEQFF
TRBV18 CASSPPSSTDTQYF
TRBV27 CASSPGATNYGYTF
TRBV7-2 CASSVRGNQPQHF
TRBV6-5 CASSQSGSSYEQYF
TRBV6-1 CASSEAIQYYGYTF
TRBV27 CASSLAGRGQETQYF
TRBV15 CATSSVIRVTSSYEQYF
TRBV27 CASKPFWAGNYGYTF
TRBV4-1 CASSQETGGWKTQYF
TRBV9 CASSVGDRAGYGYTF
TRBV9 CASSILAGGNTGELFF
TRBV11-2 CASSLVGQNTGELFF
TRBV7-3 CASSLGGIGHEQYF
TRBV28 CASTTPSGRENTQYF